The rows below give T cell receptor beta chains drawn from one sample of a study of T cell repertoires in cytomegalovirus infection. TCRdb ran MiXCR on the reads and lists one entry per CDR3 protein. The table has roughly 100,000 distinct CDR3 sequences, 15% to 20% seen once. Sequencing was carried out using PBMCs. The source is a human donor in good health (CMV status not recorded). Some clones in this sample may be carry-over from other donors' samples. Both conserved end residues are part of each CDR3. D genes are given only for firm matches. The listing skips clone size in some rows; elsewhere it reads once, few, many or a size class.

>TRBV5-1|.|many|TRBJ1-3
TGCGCCAGCAGCTTGAAAAACTCACAGGTTGACGGAAACACCATATATTTT
CASSLKNSQVDGNTIYF
>TRBV19|.|few|TRBJ1-1
TGTGCCAGTAGAACCGGGCCTGGGGGAACTGAAGCTTTCTTT
CASRTGPGGTEAFF
>TRBV7-2|.|many|TRBJ2-3
TGTGCCAGCAGCGCCCGGGGGGATACGCAGTATTTT
CASSARGDTQYF
>TRBV7-2|TRBD2|many|TRBJ2-1
TGTGCCAGCAGCTTAGCGCCTAGCGGGGGGGCCAATGAGCAGTTCTTC
CASSLAPSGGANEQFF
>TRBV9|.|.|TRBJ2-6
TGTGCCAGCAGCGTTGGGGTCGGATCTGGGGCCAACGTCCTGACTTTC
CASSVGVGSGANVLTF
>TRBV14|.|many|TRBJ2-7
TGTGCCAGCAGGAAAGGGTGGCGAGACTACGAGCAGTACTTC
CASRKGWRDYEQYF
>TRBV29-1|TRBD2|.|TRBJ2-1
TGCAGCGTTCGGGAGCTAGCGGGGGGGGTCAGTGAGCAGTTCTTC
CSVRELAGGVSEQFF
>TRBV6-2/TRBV6-3|.|.|TRBJ1-1
TGTGCCAGCGGCCAAGAGGGGAGCACTGAAGCTTTCTTT
CASGQEGSTEAFF
>TRBV6-5|.|many|TRBJ1-1
TGTGCCAGCAGGACATACGGGTCTGAAGCTTTCTTT
CASRTYGSEAFF
>TRBV6-5|.|many|TRBJ2-1
TGTGCCAGCACTCCCTCCTTCCGGGGGCTCACCTACAATGAGCAGTTCTTC
CASTPSFRGLTYNEQFF
>TRBV11-3|.|few|TRBJ1-1
TGTGCCAGCAGCATATCAGTGGGGGCCCCTGAAGCTTTCTTT
CASSISVGAPEAFF
>TRBV27|TRBD1|.|TRBJ1-2
TGTGCCAGCAGTCTAACCCAGGGGGCGGGCTACACCTTC
CASSLTQGAGYTF
>TRBV7-3|TRBD2|few|TRBJ2-1
TGTGCCAGCAGCCCCTCTTTGGGACTAGCTTACAATGAGCAGTTCTTC
CASSPSLGLAYNEQFF
>TRBV7-8|.|many|TRBJ1-1
TGTGCCAGCAGCTTAGCACCTCGGGGGCGGCGGAACACTGAAGCTTTCTTT
CASSLAPRGRRNTEAFF
>TRBV4-2|TRBD2|few|TRBJ2-1
TGTGCCAGCAGCCAAGATGAACTAGCGGGGGGGCATGAGCAGTTCTTC
CASSQDELAGGHEQFF
>TRBV29-1|.|.|TRBJ2-3
TGCAGCGTAGGAATGCCCTTCACAGATACGCAGTATTTT
CSVGMPFTDTQYF
>TRBV19|.|.|TRBJ1-1
TGTGCCAGTAGTATGGGCGACTCAGGGAACACTGAAGCTTTCTTT
CASSMGDSGNTEAFF
>TRBV10-3|.|few|TRBJ2-1
TGTGCCATCGGCCCCGGCAGCTTCAACAATGAGCAGTTCTTC
CAIGPGSFNNEQFF
>TRBV7-2|.|many|TRBJ2-7
TGTGCCAGCAGCTCAAGGACGGGCAGATTAAAGTACGAGCAGTACTTC
CASSSRTGRLKYEQYF
>TRBV7-6|TRBD1|many|TRBJ1-1
TGTGCCAGCAGCTCCCGGACAGGCGGGGGGGCTTTCTTT
CASSSRTGGGAFF
>TRBV6-2/TRBV6-3|TRBD1|.|TRBJ1-1
TGTGCCAGCGACAGGGGGACTGAAGCTTTCTTT
CASDRGTEAFF
>TRBV28|.|.|TRBJ1-1
TGTGCCAGCAGTAGGTTACGGAACACTGAAGCTTTCTTT
CASSRLRNTEAFF
>TRBV7-3|TRBD1|.|TRBJ2-1
TGTGCCAGCAGCCCGTCCCGGGACAGTTTTGAGCAGTTCTTC
CASSPSRDSFEQFF
>TRBV7-2|.|many|TRBJ2-7
TGTGCCAGCAGCTTTGGCAGGGTCTACGAGCAGTACTTC
CASSFGRVYEQYF
>TRBV19|.|.|TRBJ2-5
TGTGCCAGTAGTATAGACGGAGAGACCCAGTACTTC
CASSIDGETQYF
>TRBV12-3/TRBV12-4|.|.|TRBJ1-4
TGTGCCAGCAGTTTAGCGGGGCCAGCAGCTAATGAAAAACTGTTTTTT
CASSLAGPAANEKLFF
>TRBV7-2|.|.|TRBJ1-6
TGTGCCAGCATCCAGGATGCGGGGAAGAATTCACCCCTCCACTTT
CASIQDAGKNSPLHF
>TRBV6-2/TRBV6-3|.|.|TRBJ2-7
TGTGCCAGCAGCTCCACCAAGATCCACGAGCAGTACTTC
CASSSTKIHEQYF
>TRBV7-6|.|.|TRBJ2-3
TGTGCTAGCAGCTTAGTCGGACATCCCACAGATACGCAGTATTTT
CASSLVGHPTDTQYF
>TRBV5-1|.|.|TRBJ1-2
TGCGCCAGCAGCTTGCCTCGTGGAGCAAATAACTATGGCTACACCTTC
CASSLPRGANNYGYTF
>TRBV29-1|.|many|TRBJ2-7
TGCAGCGTTGGTACCACAGCTAACCTGACCTACGAGCAGTACTTC
CSVGTTANLTYEQYF
>TRBV15|.|.|TRBJ1-4
TGTGCCACCAGCAGAGATCCCAGGGTGGGAGAAAAACTGTTTTTT
CATSRDPRVGEKLFF
>TRBV4-1|TRBD1|.|TRBJ1-1
TGCGCCAGCAGCCAAGTAGGGACAGGGGGCTCTGAAGCTTTCTTT
CASSQVGTGGSEAFF
>TRBV15|.|.|TRBJ2-7
TGTGCCACCAGCAGTGAGGGCAGGGGGGTCAACGAGCAGTACTTC
CATSSEGRGVNEQYF
>TRBV19|.|.|TRBJ1-2
TGTGCCAGTACCTGGGGAAGGTCCTATGGCTACACCTTC
CASTWGRSYGYTF
>TRBV5-1|TRBD1|many|TRBJ2-1
TGCGCCAGCAGCTTGGGCGGGACAGGGTGGTACAATGAGCAGTTCTTC
CASSLGGTGWYNEQFF
>TRBV29-1|TRBD2|.|TRBJ2-3
TGCAGCGTTCTTAGCGGGGGAAGCACAGATACGCAGTATTTT
CSVLSGGSTDTQYF
>TRBV12-3/TRBV12-4|TRBD2|.|TRBJ2-1
TGTGCCAGCAGTTTGACTAGCGGGGGGATTGGTGAGCAGTTCTTC
CASSLTSGGIGEQFF
>TRBV5-1|TRBD1|few|TRBJ1-5
TGCGCCAGCAGCTTAGGGACGGACCCAGGGGGCAACAATCAGCCCCAGCATTTT
CASSLGTDPGGNNQPQHF
>TRBV7-8|.|many|TRBJ2-3
TGTGCCAGCAGCTTAGCGACCCCGGGGTCAGATACGCAGTATTTT
CASSLATPGSDTQYF